One sample yielded the 4 T cell receptor beta chains listed below, sequenced in a study of OX40 agonist ivuxolimab in advanced cancers. The table came from immunoSEQ multiplex PCR; TCRdb's copy has only in-frame clones and leaves some out. The sample lists around 72,000 clones; approximately 78% were seen once. The specimen was CD4+ or CD8+ T cells sorted from blood, collected in a trial of the OX40 agonist ivuxolimab. These receptors were obtained from an adult with an advanced solid tumor such as melanoma, head and neck, liver or kidney cancer.

The chain links TRBV11-1 to TRBJ2-7; D remains unclear. Germline CDR1 reads SGHAT; CDR2 reads FQDESV (reference sequence). V was shortened by 1 base and J by 5 bases, with 9 bases between the two germline ends. The CDR3 length is 13 residues. The CDR3 nucleotides are TGTGCCAGCAGCTTAGGGCAGGCAGACGAGCAGTACTTC. This encodes CASSLGQADEQYF.

This chain joins TRBV5-5 and TRBJ1-2; a weak D match, TRBD1 (6 bases). The CDR3 runs 15 residues. CDR1 is SGHKS and CDR2 is YYEKEE in the germline V gene (reference sequence). The V end was cut by 0 bases, the J end by 7 bases, with 16 bases between. Here the CDR3 reads CASSLVAGATAGYTF. The CDR3 coding sequence is TGTGCCAGCAGCTTGGTCGCGGGGGCGACGGCTGGCTACACCTTC.

The rearrangement joins TRBV6-1 to TRBJ1-3; no clear D gene. CDR1 MNHNS and CDR2 SASEGT come from the germline V gene. The CDR3 has 13 amino acids. The V end was cut by 1 base, the J end by 10 bases, with 11 bases between. The CDR3 protein is CASSEVKGMTIYF. The CDR3 coding sequence is TGTGCCAGCAGTGAAGTTAAGGGTATGACCATATATTTT.

This clone was counted a single time. V and J are TRBV5-1 and TRBJ1-1, with TRBD1 as a possible D gene (5 bases). This CDR3 comprises 14 residues. V was pared by 2 bases and J by 5 bases, with 13 bases between. CDR1 and CDR2 (germline): SGHRS, YFSETQ. In DNA, the CDR3 is TGCGCCAGCAGCTTACAGGAGGGTGTGACTGAAGCTTTCTTT. This gives the protein CASSLQEGVTEAFF.